The 20 T cell receptor beta chains reported below all come from one sample, sequenced in a study of OX40 agonist ivuxolimab in advanced cancers. The method was immunoSEQ multiplex PCR; TCRdb's version includes in-frame clones alone and lacks a portion of them. The sample consists of around 64,000 clones, 80% to 95% of them appearing once. The sequencing used CD4+ or CD8+ T cells sorted from blood, collected in a trial of the OX40 agonist ivuxolimab. All receptors derive from an adult with an advanced solid tumor such as melanoma, head and neck, liver or kidney cancer.

The chain combines TRBV7-9 with TRBJ2-1, with D maybe TRBD2 (6 bases). The CDR3 consists of 12 residues. The V gene lost 5 bases and the J gene lost 10 bases, with 12 bases spanning the gap. Germline lookup yields CDR1 SEHNR and CDR2 FQNEAQ (reference sequence). The CDR3 nucleotides are TGTGCCAGCAGCCTGACTAGAACGGAGCAGTTCTTC. Its protein product is CASSLTRTEQFF.

V gene TRBV15 combines with J gene TRBJ1-4; 7 bases match TRBD1. The length of the CDR3 is 18 residues. V was clipped by 7 bases and J by 0 bases; unmatched bases: 14. Germline V gene lookup returns CDR1 LNHNV and CDR2 YYDKDF (reference sequence). The CDR3 here is CATIAGTDTYATNEKLFF. Here the CDR3 DNA reads TGTGCCACCATCGCCGGGACAGATACTTATGCAACTAATGAAAAACTGTTTTTT.

The rearrangement joins TRBV10-1 to TRBJ2-2; TRBD2 matches 8 bases. Trimming cost V 4 bases and J 6 bases; bases outside gene matches: 7. The CDR3 spans 15 residues. Germline V gives CDR1 WNHNN, CDR2 SYGVQD (reference sequence). DNA of the CDR3: TGCGCCAGCAGTGGTTCCAAAGCGGGGGCCGGGGAGCTGTTTTTT. Translated: CASSGSKAGAGELFF.

V usage is TRBV9 and J usage is TRBJ2-5, with 11 positions matching TRBD2. The germline CDR1 and CDR2 sequences are SGDLS and YYNGEE. After removal of 3 bases from V and 5 bases from J, the junction contained 9 bases not matched to a gene. CDR3 size: 16 residues. The CDR3 nucleotides read TGTGCCAGCAGCGCGCGGACTAGCGGGCTGGGGGAGACCCAGTACTTC. Translating gives CASSARTSGLGETQYF. The full variable domain, its missing parts supplied by reference TRBV9 and TRBJ2-5, is DSGVTQTPKHLITATGQRVTLRCSPRSGDLSVYWYQQSLDQGLQFLIQYYNGEERAKGNILERFSAQQFPDLHSELNLSSLELGDSALYFCASSARTSGLGETQYFGPGTRLLVL.

The chain couples TRBV13 to TRBJ2-3; TRBD1 matches 7 bases. Trimming took 1 base from V and 3 from J; bases not matched to a gene: 1. The CDR3 is 14 amino acids. Germline assignment: CDR1 PRHDT and CDR2 FYEKMQ (reference sequence). DNA for the CDR3: TGTGCCAGCAGCTTAGACAGGGGTACAGATACGCAGTATTTT. It codes for CASSLDRGTDTQYF.

V gene TRBV7-9 combines with J gene TRBJ2-1; no clear D gene. CDR3 size: 13 residues. The V end lost 1 base, the J end lost 4 bases, and 5 bases lay between the germline ends. CDR1 is SEHNR, CDR2 FQNEAQ, per germline (reference sequence). CDR3 nucleotides: TGTGCCAGCAGCTTAGGTAGATACAATGAGCAGTTCTTC. Residues: CASSLGRYNEQFF.

The chain is built from TRBV4-3 and TRBJ2-7; no clear D. Germline-derived CDR1 and CDR2 are LGHNA and YSLEER. V lost 1 base, J lost 0 bases, and 10 bases lay in between. The CDR3 has 15 amino acids. In DNA, the CDR3 is TGCGCCAGCAGCCAAGTTCCGGGTAGCTCCTACGAGCAGTACTTC. Amino acids: CASSQVPGSSYEQYF.

The genes are TRBV4-1 and TRBJ1-4, with a tentative D call TRBD1 (6 bases). There are 19 residues in the CDR3. Germline CDR1 reads MGHRA; CDR2 reads YSYEKL. Trimming left V 0 bases short and J 1 base short, with 18 bases between. CDR3 in amino acids: CASSQDPVVEGVTNEKLFF. For the CDR3, the DNA is TGCGCCAGCAGCCAAGATCCCGTCGTGGAGGGGGTAACTAATGAAAAACTGTTTTTT.

J is TRBJ2-5 and V is TRBV10-2; 8 nucleotides match TRBD1. CDR3 length equals 12 residues. Germline trimming cut 10 bases from V and 2 bases from J; bases unmatched to any gene: 3. Germline-derived CDR1 and CDR2 are WSHSY and SAAADI. For the CDR3, the DNA is TGCGCCATCCGACAGGGGCAAGAGACCCAGTACTTC. Translating gives CAIRQGQETQYF.

V usage is TRBV19 and J usage is TRBJ2-7, with TRBD1 matching 10 bases. V trimming: 3 bases; J trimming: 7 bases; junction bases outside the gene matches: 9. This CDR3 region has 15 residues. Germline V gives CDR1 LNHDA, CDR2 SQIVND (reference sequence). The CDR3 coding sequence is TGTGCCAGTAGTATCTCGGGACAGGGGCTGGAGGAGCAGTACTTC. It encodes CASSISGQGLEEQYF.

The chain couples TRBV5-1 to TRBJ2-3, with 7 bases fitting TRBD2. The junction had 4 bases not matched to a gene; V was cut back by 0 bases and J by 0 bases. This CDR3 is 16 amino acids long. Germline V gene sequence: CDR1 SGHRS, CDR2 YFSETQ. In nucleotides, the CDR3 is TGCGCCAGCAGCTTGGGGAGCGGGATTAGCACAGATACGCAGTATTTT. Encoded protein: CASSLGSGISTDTQYF.

J is TRBJ1-3 and V is TRBV27; no clear D gene. CDR1 is MNHEY, CDR2 SMNVEV, per germline (reference sequence). The V end was cut by 0 bases, the J end by 0 bases, with 9 bases between. The CDR3 is 16 residues long. The CDR3 sequence is CASSLSGPSSGNTIYF. CDR3 coding DNA: TGTGCCAGCAGTTTATCAGGACCGAGCTCTGGAAACACCATATATTTT.

This clone was recorded only once. The chain combines TRBV4-1 with TRBJ2-7; 9 positions agree with TRBD2. Trimming at V came to 5 bases and at J to 3 bases, leaving 11 bases not matched to a gene. The CDR3 loop spans 16 amino acids. The germline CDR1 and CDR2 sequences are MGHRA and YSYEKL. The DNA of the CDR3 is TGCGCCAGCAGCGCAGCTGCGGGGGGGCTCAGCTACGAGCAGTACTTC. Translated: CASSAAAGGLSYEQYF.

This clone was observed once. V gene TRBV10-3 combines with J gene TRBJ2-5; tentatively, D is TRBD2 (7 bases). The germline V gene has CDR1 ENHRY and CDR2 SYGVKD. The CDR3 extends over 13 amino acids. V lost 7 bases and J 4 bases, leaving 13 bases between the germline ends. The CDR3 sequence is CAITGGQAETQYF. The CDR3, as DNA: TGTGCCATCACCGGGGGGCAGGCAGAGACCCAGTACTTC.

The gene calls are TRBV4-1 and TRBJ1-2, with TRBD1 as a possible D gene (5 bases). Germline loops: CDR1 MGHRA, CDR2 YSYEKL. The CDR3 length is 15 residues. The V end lost 0 bases, the J end lost 6 bases, and 14 bases lay between the germline ends. CDR3 region: CASSQDLGLGDGYTF. DNA of the CDR3: TGCGCCAGCAGCCAAGATCTGGGGCTGGGCGATGGCTACACCTTC.

The rearrangement joins TRBV10-3 to TRBJ2-5; D gene ambiguous. Germline V gene sequence: CDR1 ENHRY, CDR2 SYGVKD. The CDR3 contains 11 residues. The V gene lost 8 bases and the J gene lost 7 bases, with 11 bases spanning the gap. The CDR3 sequence is CAIQAAGTQYF. For the CDR3, the DNA is TGTGCCATCCAGGCTGCAGGGACCCAGTACTTC.

The genes are TRBV4-2 and TRBJ1-2; a weak D match, TRBD1 (6 bases). Trimming took 1 base from V and 2 from J, leaving 11 bases between them. Germline values: CDR1 LGHNA, CDR2 YNFKEQ. The CDR3 has 15 amino acids. CDR3 in amino acids: CASSQGVGGNYGYTF. CDR3 nucleotides: TGTGCCAGCAGCCAAGGCGTAGGGGGAAACTATGGCTACACCTTC.

This clone was seen once. This sequence joins TRBV11-1 and TRBJ1-1; D not resolved. Trimming left V 0 bases short and J 9 bases short, with 11 bases between. CDR1 SGHAT and CDR2 FQDESV come from the germline V gene (reference sequence). The CDR3 runs to 13 residues. In nucleotides, the CDR3 is TGTGCCAGCAGCTTAGCGAAAGGCGTCCAAGCTTTCTTT. Its protein product is CASSLAKGVQAFF.

The chain couples TRBV2 to TRBJ2-7; 8 bases agree with TRBD1. Trimming took 2 bases from V and 3 from J; bases not matched to a gene: 3. CDR1 is SNHLY, CDR2 FYNNEI, per germline. The CDR3 runs to 14 residues. The CDR3 is CASSEWGTGYEQYF. In nucleotides, the CDR3 is TGTGCCAGCAGTGAATGGGGGACAGGCTACGAGCAGTACTTC.

This chain connects TRBV19 to TRBJ2-5; maybe TRBD1 (6 bases). V lost 1 base to trimming and J lost 4 bases, with 13 bases between them. CDR1 LNHDA and CDR2 SQIVND come from the germline V gene (reference sequence). CDR3 length: 15 residues. For the CDR3, the DNA is TGTGCCAGTAGTATAGGGTCAGGGGTAAGAGAGACCCAGTACTTC. It translates to CASSIGSGVRETQYF.